This T cell receptor beta chain was sequenced during a study of blood T cell repertoires in COVID-19. Germline CDR1 LNHDA, CDR2 SQIVND (reference sequence). J gave up 7 bases and V 2 bases, and 9 bases lay outside the gene matches. CDR3 length equals 17 residues. Data came from immunoSEQ multiplex PCR; TCRdb stores just in-frame clones and leaves some out. The top ten clones hold approximately 8% of a sample with about half a million clones, roughly nine tenths of them seen once. The rearrangement uses TRBV19 and TRBJ1-6; 9 bases match TRBD1. The origin of this receptor is an older woman who had recovered from COVID-19. The sample was PBMCs or T cells enriched from blood (not recorded which). The CDR3 DNA reads TGTGCCAGTAGTATACAGACAGGGGGTATGAAGAATTCACCCCTCCACTTT. As protein: CASSIQTGGMKNSPLHF.